A single sample is the source of the 27 T cell receptor beta chains below, sequenced in a study of identical twins. TCRdb independently ran MiXCR on the 5' RACE reads; one entry per CDR3 protein. The sample has 450,000 to 650,000 distinct CDR3 sequences, roughly 9.5% seen once. Separately, the same data were catalogued under a study of yellow fever vaccine responses in identical twins.

Sequencing was carried out using PBMCs. Every receptor here comes from a young woman in good health.

This clonotype occurred many times. This sequence joins TRBV6-4 and TRBJ2-1; D possibly corresponds to TRBD1 (5 bases). Trimming left V 7 bases short and J 7 bases short, with 14 bases between. The CDR3 extends over 13 amino acids. CDR1 is MRHNA and CDR2 is SNTAGT in the germline V gene. CDR3 DNA sequence: TGTGCCAGCAATCGACAGAAGAGGAATGAGCAGTTCTTC. Amino acids: CASNRQKRNEQFF.

The chain has TRBV30 and TRBJ1-1; no reliable D call. The CDR3 is 11 amino acids. Germline assignment: CDR1 GTSNPN and CDR2 SVGIG (reference sequence). V was pared by 5 bases and J by 1 base, with 5 bases between. Written as DNA, the CDR3 is TGTGCCTGGGCTGGGAACACTGAAGCTTTCTTT. It codes for CAWAGNTEAFF. Supplemented by reference TRBV30 and TRBJ1-1, the full variable domain reads SQTIHQWPATLVQPVGSPLSLECTVEGTSNPNLYWYRQAAGRGLQLLFYSVGIGQISSEVPQNLSASRPQDRQFILSSKKLLLSDSGFYLCAWAGNTEAFFGQGTRLTVV.

The CDR3 loop reads CASSYIGGKETQYF. The CDR3 nucleotides read TGTGCCAGCAGTTATATAGGGGGAAAAGAGACCCAGTACTTC. The chain links TRBV6-5 to TRBJ2-5, with a possible D match to TRBD1 (6 bases). The CDR3 spans 14 residues. The germline V gene encodes CDR1 MNHEY and CDR2 SVGAGI. With 3 bases removed from V and 3 bases from J, the gap between germline ends came to 11 bases.

J is TRBJ1-3 and V is TRBV3-1, with TRBD1 as a possible D gene (6 bases). The CDR3 covers 15 residues. The germline CDR1 and CDR2 sequences are LGHDT and YNNKEL (reference sequence). V was pared by 2 bases and J by 9 bases, with 17 bases between. The DNA of the CDR3 is TGTGCCAGCAGCCAAAAGGACAGCCGAGAAGGCACCATATATTTT. Protein product: CASSQKDSREGTIYF.

This clonotype has a count of ten or more. This chain joins TRBV5-1 and TRBJ2-1, with a possible D match to TRBD2 (5 bases). V lost 0 bases and J lost 7, with 14 bases in between. Looked up from germline, CDR1 is SGHRS and CDR2 is YFSETQ. The CDR3 runs 15 residues. The DNA for the CDR3 is TGCGCCAGCAGCTTGGAAGAGCTAGCTGGAAATGAGCAGTTCTTC. It codes for CASSLEELAGNEQFF.

V gene TRBV7-9 combines with J gene TRBJ2-3; D remains unclear. CDR1 and CDR2 (germline): SEHNR, FQNEAQ (reference sequence). CDR3 length equals 13 residues. Trimming pared 5 bases from V and 6 bases from J, leaving 12 bases between. The CDR3 nucleotides read TGTGCCAGCAGCCCCCTGTCCCTCGATACGCAGTATTTT. This translates into CASSPLSLDTQYF.

This clonotype was detected a few times. The chain is built from TRBV10-3 and TRBJ2-1; D unclear. Trimming stripped 7 bases from V and 3 bases from J, with 4 bases between. Germline CDR1 reads ENHRY; CDR2 reads SYGVKD. This CDR3 has 11 residues. The CDR3 coding sequence is TGTGCCATCACGGACTACAATGAGCAGTTCTTC. This translates into CAITDYNEQFF.

This clonotype occurred many times. This rearrangement joins TRBV7-2 to TRBJ2-7; maybe TRBD1 (5 bases). This CDR3 region has 15 residues. Germline CDR1 SGHTA, CDR2 FQGNSA. The V end was cut by 1 base, the J end by 4 bases, with 14 bases between. CDR3 nucleotides: TGTGCCAGCAGCTTAGATCGGACAAGTGGGTACGAGCAGTACTTC. This gives the protein CASSLDRTSGYEQYF.

This clonotype was observed a few times. V is TRBV5-1 and J is TRBJ2-7, with 8 nucleotides matching TRBD2. V lost 4 bases and J lost 2; bases outside the gene matches: 5. This CDR3 is built from 14 residues. Germline lookup yields CDR1 SGHRS and CDR2 YFSETQ. The CDR3, as DNA: TGCGCCAGCAGCGTAATAGCGGGACCCTACGAGCAGTACTTC. Translated: CASSVIAGPYEQYF.

This clonotype was observed a handful of times. The rearrangement joins TRBV5-1 to TRBJ1-4, with D possibly matching TRBD1 (5 bases). Trimming removed 2 bases at V and 4 bases at J, with 12 bases between. The CDR3 spans 15 residues. Germline assignment: CDR1 SGHRS and CDR2 YFSETQ. The CDR3 loop is CASSFQGDGNEKLFF. The CDR3 region has the DNA TGCGCCAGCAGCTTCCAGGGTGACGGTAATGAAAAACTGTTTTTT.

This clonotype was detected many times. The chain recombines TRBV5-1 with TRBJ2-7, with 7 nucleotides matching TRBD2. This CDR3 is built from 13 residues. From germline, CDR1 is SGHRS and CDR2 YFSETQ. Losses at the gene ends were 5 bases for V and 3 bases for J; bases not matched to a gene: 5. The CDR3 region has the DNA TGCGCCAGCAGTAAGCGGGACTTCTACGAGCAGTACTTC. Encoded protein: CASSKRDFYEQYF.

CDR3 amino acids: CASSTLGETQYF. The CDR3 DNA sequence: TGTGCCAGCAGCACACTAGGAGAGACCCAGTACTTC. The chain has TRBV21-1 and TRBJ2-5; whether TRBD2, the table's D call, matches the DNA was not checked. TRBV21-1 constitutes a pseudogene. The CDR3 sequence is 12 residues long.

This chain links TRBV20-1 with TRBJ1-1; 7 bases agree with TRBD1. CDR1 is DFQATT, CDR2 SNEGSKA, per germline (reference sequence). V lost 5 bases and J lost 4; bases outside the gene matches: 10. This CDR3 comprises 14 residues. As DNA, the CDR3 is TGCAGTGCTTTCCGACAGGGAGAAGGCACTGAAGCTTTCTTT. It specifies CSAFRQGEGTEAFF.

This clonotype was counted a few times. V and J are TRBV5-1 and TRBJ2-1, with a tentative D call TRBD1 (5 bases). V gave up 6 bases and J gave up 0 bases, with 19 bases separating them. The CDR3 is made up of 17 amino acids. Germline V gene data show CDR1 as SGHRS and CDR2 as YFSETQ. CDR3 loop: CASTAPTESSSYNEQFF. CDR3 coding DNA: TGCGCCAGCACCGCGCCGACAGAATCTAGCTCCTACAATGAGCAGTTCTTC.

This clonotype was recorded at least ten times. The rearrangement joins TRBV4-3 to TRBJ1-6; TRBD1 aligns across 9 bases. V lost 0 bases, J lost 8 bases, and 2 bases stayed unmatched. Germline values: CDR1 LGHNA, CDR2 YSLEER. The CDR3 extends over 15 amino acids. CDR3 protein: CASSQDNRGHSPLHF. The CDR3 region has the DNA TGCGCCAGCAGCCAAGATAACAGGGGGCATTCACCCCTCCACTTT.

There are a few counts of this clonotype. The rearrangement joins TRBV7-9 to TRBJ2-7, with 8 bases aligning to TRBD1. This CDR3 spans 15 amino acids. After removal of 5 bases from V and 4 bases from J, the junction contained 10 bases not matched to a gene. CDR1 is SEHNR, CDR2 FQNEAQ, per germline (reference sequence). CDR3 DNA sequence: TGTGCCAGCAGCGCCCTGGACAGGGATTTTTACGAGCAGTACTTC. Its translation: CASSALDRDFYEQYF.

The V gene is TRBV7-9, the J gene TRBJ1-2; 7 positions match TRBD1. Germline lookup yields CDR1 SEHNR and CDR2 FQNEAQ (reference sequence). The CDR3 has 15 amino acids. V lost 5 bases, J lost 0 bases, and 6 bases stayed unmatched. CDR3 in amino acids: CASSPGQGANYGYTF. Here the CDR3 DNA reads TGTGCCAGCAGCCCGGGGCAGGGGGCTAACTATGGCTACACCTTC.

The chain joins TRBV4-2 to TRBJ2-2; D is unclear. The V end lost 0 bases, the J end lost 5 bases, and 13 bases lay between the germline ends. CDR3 length: 16 residues. CDR1 is LGHNA and CDR2 is YNFKEQ in the germline V gene. The CDR3 DNA reads as TGTGCCAGCAGCCAAGACGATGAGATAATGACCGGGGAGCTGTTTTTT. It is translated as CASSQDDEIMTGELFF.

CDR3 coding DNA: TGCAGCGTTTCAAGGGCGGGGGAGACCCAGTACTTC. It translates to CSVSRAGETQYF. This chain connects TRBV29-1 to TRBJ2-5; possible D gene TRBD2, 6 bases. Germline-derived CDR1 and CDR2 are SQVTM and ANQGSEA. The CDR3 runs to 12 residues. Trimming pared 5 bases from V and 5 bases from J, leaving 12 bases between.

The J gene is TRBJ2-7, the V gene TRBV25-1; TRBD1 or TRBD2 may be the D gene (6 bases each). The germline V gene encodes CDR1 MGHDK and CDR2 SYGVNS. The V and J ends lost 4 bases and 4 bases respectively, with 26 bases between them. The CDR3 is 18 amino acids. This CDR3 reads CASSAPVEFRGAHYEQYF. In DNA form, the CDR3 reads TGTGCCAGCAGTGCCCCAGTGGAGTTTAGGGGGGCGCATTACGAGCAGTACTTC.

This clonotype was seen only a few times. The chain uses TRBV25-1 and TRBJ2-7; D is perhaps TRBD1 or TRBD2 (6 bases each). With 6 bases removed from V and 3 bases from J, the gap between germline ends came to 18 bases. The CDR3 contains 15 residues. The germline V gene has CDR1 MGHDK and CDR2 SYGVNS. The CDR3 DNA reads as TGTGCCAGCAGCAAATTGGGGAAGGGGGGCTACGAGCAGTACTTC. It translates to CASSKLGKGGYEQYF.

Ten or more counts support this clonotype. CDR3 sequence reads: CASRRLRNMNTEAFF. CDR3 sequence (DNA): TGTGCCAGTAGAAGACTCAGGAATATGAACACTGAAGCTTTCTTT. V usage is TRBV19 and J usage is TRBJ1-1, with D unresolved. Trimming shortened V by 6 bases and J by 0 bases, and 14 bases separated the two germline ends. This CDR3 is 15 amino acids long. CDR1 and CDR2 (germline): LNHDA, SQIVND (reference sequence).

The genes are TRBV28 and TRBJ2-5; D unclear. The CDR3 extends over 13 amino acids. Germline CDR1 MDHEN, CDR2 SYDVKM. Trimming took 2 bases from V and 0 from J, leaving 4 bases between them. The CDR3 spells CASSLQNQETQYF. The CDR3 DNA follows: TGTGCCAGCAGTTTACAGAACCAAGAGACCCAGTACTTC.

V is TRBV5-1 and J is TRBJ2-2; D is ambiguous. Germline V CDR1 and CDR2: SGHRS, YFSETQ. The V end was cut by 2 bases, the J end by 0 bases, with 8 bases between. The CDR3 runs 15 residues. CDR3 protein: CASSFEHANTGELFF. CDR3 DNA sequence: TGCGCCAGCAGCTTCGAGCACGCGAACACCGGGGAGCTGTTTTTT.

About this clonotype: Given a much more abundant clone one base away, this may be a read error. This rearrangement joins TRBV29-1 to TRBJ2-7; tentatively, D is TRBD2 (7 bases). Germline V gene lookup returns CDR1 SQVTM and CDR2 ANQGSEA. The CDR3 runs to 14 residues. The CDR3 reads CSDEELWGGGEQYF. In DNA, the CDR3 is TGCAGCGATGAAGAGTTATGGGGAGGGGGCGAGCAGTACTTC.

This clonotype was observed many times. The chain links TRBV5-5 to TRBJ2-3, with 9 bases matching TRBD2. CDR1 is SGHKS, CDR2 YYEKEE, per germline (reference sequence). J gave up 3 bases and V 2 bases, and 4 bases lay outside the gene matches. This CDR3 comprises 15 residues. CDR3 sequence reads: CASSLRAGGTDTQYF. The CDR3 bases are TGTGCCAGCAGCTTACGGGCGGGAGGGACAGATACGCAGTATTTT.

This clonotype has more than one count but fewer than ten. This rearrangement joins TRBV7-2 to TRBJ2-3; 13 bases are shared with TRBD2. The germline V gene has CDR1 SGHTA and CDR2 FQGNSA. This CDR3 region has 16 residues. Unmatched junction bases numbered 2, after V lost 1 base and J lost 4 bases. The CDR3: CASSLGTSGSADTQYF. The DNA of the CDR3 is TGTGCCAGCAGCTTAGGGACTAGCGGGAGTGCAGATACGCAGTATTTT.